This TCR beta chain is from a study of blood T cell repertoires in COVID-19. Trimming took 4 bases from V and 5 from J; bases not matched to a gene: 7. Germline assignment: CDR1 SGHNT and CDR2 YYREEE (reference sequence). The CDR3 spans 15 residues. Original processing notes: Reference gene primers were amplified, and this amplification served to estimate nucleated cell counts. Sequencing used immunoSEQ multiplex PCR; TCRdb keeps in-frame clones, though not all of them. V, J and clone size reflect that table, while D and trimming were determined from the DNA. Among 150,000 to 200,000 clones, approximately 84% were seen once, and the ten largest hold about 20%.

The sequenced sample consisted of peripheral blood. This sequence was found in a woman older than 75 with acute or convalescent COVID-19. The chain employs TRBV5-4 and TRBJ2-3; 10 bases are shared with TRBD1. As DNA, the CDR3 is TGTGCCAGCAGCCCGGGACAGGGGCTAGGAGATACGCAGTATTTT. Translation: CASSPGQGLGDTQYF.